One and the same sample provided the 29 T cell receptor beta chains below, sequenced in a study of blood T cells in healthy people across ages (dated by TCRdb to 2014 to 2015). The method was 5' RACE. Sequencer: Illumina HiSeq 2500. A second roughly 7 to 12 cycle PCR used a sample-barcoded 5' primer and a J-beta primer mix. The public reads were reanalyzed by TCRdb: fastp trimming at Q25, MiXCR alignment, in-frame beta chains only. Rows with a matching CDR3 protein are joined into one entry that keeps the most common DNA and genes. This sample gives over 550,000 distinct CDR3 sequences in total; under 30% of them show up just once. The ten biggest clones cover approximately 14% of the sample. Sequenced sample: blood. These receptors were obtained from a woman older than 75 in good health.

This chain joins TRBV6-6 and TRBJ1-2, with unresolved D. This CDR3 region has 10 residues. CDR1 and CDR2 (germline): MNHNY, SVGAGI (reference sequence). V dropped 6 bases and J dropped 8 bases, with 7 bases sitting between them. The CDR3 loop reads CASSKGGYTF. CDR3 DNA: TGTGCCAGCAGCAAAGGGGGCTACACCTTC.

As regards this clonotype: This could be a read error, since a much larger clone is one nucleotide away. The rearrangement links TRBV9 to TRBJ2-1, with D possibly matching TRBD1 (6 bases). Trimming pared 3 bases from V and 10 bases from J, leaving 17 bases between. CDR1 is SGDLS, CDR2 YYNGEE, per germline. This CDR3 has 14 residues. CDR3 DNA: TGTGCCAGCAGCGGCCGGGACAACTCCTACGAGCAGTTCTTC. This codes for CASSGRDNSYEQFF.

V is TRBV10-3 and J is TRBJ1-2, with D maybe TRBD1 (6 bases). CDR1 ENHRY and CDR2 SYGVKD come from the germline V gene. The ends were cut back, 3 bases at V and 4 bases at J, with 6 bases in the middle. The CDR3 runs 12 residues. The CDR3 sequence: CAISDRGYGYTF. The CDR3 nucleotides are TGTGCCATCAGTGACAGGGGCTATGGCTACACCTTC.

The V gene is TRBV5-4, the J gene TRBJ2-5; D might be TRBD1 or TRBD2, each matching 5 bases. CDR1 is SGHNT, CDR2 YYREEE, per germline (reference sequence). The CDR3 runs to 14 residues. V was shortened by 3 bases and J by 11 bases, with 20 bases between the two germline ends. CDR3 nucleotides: TGTGCCAGCAGCTCCGGGACCCTCTTCAATGAGCAGTACTTC. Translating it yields CASSSGTLFNEQYF.

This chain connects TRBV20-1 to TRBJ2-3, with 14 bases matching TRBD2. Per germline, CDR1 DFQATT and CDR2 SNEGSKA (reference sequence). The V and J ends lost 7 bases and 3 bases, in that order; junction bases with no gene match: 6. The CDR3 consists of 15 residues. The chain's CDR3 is CSVGTSGGFTDTQYF. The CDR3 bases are TGCAGTGTGGGGACTAGCGGGGGTTTTACAGATACGCAGTATTTT.

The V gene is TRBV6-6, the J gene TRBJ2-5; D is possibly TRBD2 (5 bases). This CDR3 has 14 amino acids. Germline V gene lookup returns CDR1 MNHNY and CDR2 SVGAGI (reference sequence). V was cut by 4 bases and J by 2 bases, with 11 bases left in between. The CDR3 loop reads CASSSTDLQETQYF. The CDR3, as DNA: TGTGCCAGCAGTTCTACGGACTTACAAGAGACCCAGTACTTC.

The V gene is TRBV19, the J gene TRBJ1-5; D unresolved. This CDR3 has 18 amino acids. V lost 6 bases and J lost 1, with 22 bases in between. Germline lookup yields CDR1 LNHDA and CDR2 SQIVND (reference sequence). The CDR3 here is CASSPLPLGGASNQPQHF. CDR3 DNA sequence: TGTGCCAGTAGCCCCCTCCCCTTGGGAGGAGCGAGCAATCAGCCCCAGCATTTT.

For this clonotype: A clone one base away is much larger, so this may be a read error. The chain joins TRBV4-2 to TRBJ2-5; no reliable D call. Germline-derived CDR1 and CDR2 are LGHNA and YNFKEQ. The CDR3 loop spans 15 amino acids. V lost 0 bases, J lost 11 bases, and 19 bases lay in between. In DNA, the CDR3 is TGTGCCAGCAGCCAAGAGTCGCGCCCGGAGTCCTTACAGTACTTC. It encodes CASSQESRPESLQYF.

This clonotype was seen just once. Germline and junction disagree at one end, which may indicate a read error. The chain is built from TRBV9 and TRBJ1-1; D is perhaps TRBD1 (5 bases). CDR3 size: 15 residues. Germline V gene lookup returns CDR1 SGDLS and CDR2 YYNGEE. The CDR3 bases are TGTGCCAGCAGCCCCCGGTCGAGGGGCTGGACTGAAGGTTTCTTT. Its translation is CASSPRSRGWTEGFF.

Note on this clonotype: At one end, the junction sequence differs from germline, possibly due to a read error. The CDR3 is CASGVGPTTDTQDF. The CDR3 coding sequence is TGTGCTAGTGGTGTGGGACCAACTACAGATACTCAGGATTTT. This rearrangement joins TRBV12-5 to TRBJ2-3, with D tentatively TRBD1 or TRBD2 (5 bases each). Germline CDR1 is LGHNT and CDR2 is FRNRAP. CDR3 length: 14 amino acids.

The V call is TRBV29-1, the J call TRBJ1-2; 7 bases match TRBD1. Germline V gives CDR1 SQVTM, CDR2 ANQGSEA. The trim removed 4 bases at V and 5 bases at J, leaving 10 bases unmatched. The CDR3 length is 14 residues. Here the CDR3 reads CSVGSIGGGYGYTF. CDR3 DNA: TGCAGCGTTGGATCGATAGGGGGCGGTTATGGCTACACCTTC.

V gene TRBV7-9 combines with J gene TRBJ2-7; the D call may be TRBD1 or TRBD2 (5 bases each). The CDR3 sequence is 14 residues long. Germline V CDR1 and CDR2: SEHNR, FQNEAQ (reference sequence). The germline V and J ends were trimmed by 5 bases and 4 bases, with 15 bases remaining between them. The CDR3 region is CASSRLGVDYEQYF. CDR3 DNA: TGTGCCAGCAGCCGGCTGGGGGTAGATTACGAGCAGTACTTC.

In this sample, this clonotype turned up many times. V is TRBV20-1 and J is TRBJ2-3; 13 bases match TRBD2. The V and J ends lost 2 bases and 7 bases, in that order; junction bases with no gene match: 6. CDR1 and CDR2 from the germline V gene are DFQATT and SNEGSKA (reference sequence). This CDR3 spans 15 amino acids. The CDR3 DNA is TGCAGTGCTAGACCAACTAGCGGGGGGGCGTATACGCAGTATTTT. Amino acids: CSARPTSGGAYTQYF.

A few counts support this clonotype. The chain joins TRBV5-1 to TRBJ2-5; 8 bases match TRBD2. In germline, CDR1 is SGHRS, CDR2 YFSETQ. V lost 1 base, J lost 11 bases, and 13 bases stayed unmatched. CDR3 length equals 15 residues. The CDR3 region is CASSLRASGYNEQYF. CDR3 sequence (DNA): TGCGCCAGCAGCTTGAGAGCTAGCGGGTACAATGAGCAGTACTTC.

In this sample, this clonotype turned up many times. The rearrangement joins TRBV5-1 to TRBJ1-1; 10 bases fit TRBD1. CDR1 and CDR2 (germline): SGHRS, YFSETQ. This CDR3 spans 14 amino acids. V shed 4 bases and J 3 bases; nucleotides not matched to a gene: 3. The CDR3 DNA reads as TGCGCCAGCAGCCCGGGACAGGGGCACACTGAAGCTTTCTTT. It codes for CASSPGQGHTEAFF.

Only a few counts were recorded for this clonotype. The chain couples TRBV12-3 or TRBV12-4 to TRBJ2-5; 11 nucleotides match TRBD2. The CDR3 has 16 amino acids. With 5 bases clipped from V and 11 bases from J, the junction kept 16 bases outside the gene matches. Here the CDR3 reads CASSRYSGGGGNEQYF. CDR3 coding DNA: TGTGCCAGCAGTCGATATAGCGGGGGGGGAGGGAATGAGCAGTACTTC.

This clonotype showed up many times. The CDR3 spells CASSSVITSGEQYF. The DNA of the CDR3 is TGTGCCAGCAGCTCCGTCATCACCTCAGGCGAGCAGTACTTC. V is TRBV6-6 and J is TRBJ2-7; D gene ambiguous. This CDR3 is built from 14 residues. V lost 6 bases, J lost 6 bases, and 18 bases lay in between. Germline V gene data show CDR1 as MNHNY and CDR2 as SVGAGI (reference sequence).

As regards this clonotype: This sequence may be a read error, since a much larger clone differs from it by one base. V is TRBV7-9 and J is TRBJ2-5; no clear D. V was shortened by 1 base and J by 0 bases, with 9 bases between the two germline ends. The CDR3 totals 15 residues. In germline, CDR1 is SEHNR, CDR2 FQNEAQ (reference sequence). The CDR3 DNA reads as TGTGCCAGCAGCTTAGAAACGAGGTACCAAGAGACCCAGTACTTC. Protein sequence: CASSLETRYQETQYF. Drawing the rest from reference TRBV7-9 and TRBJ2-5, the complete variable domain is DTGVSQNPRHKITKRGQNVTFRCDPISEHNRLYWYRQTLGQGPEFLTYFQNEAQLEKSRLLSDRFSAERPKGSFSTLEIQRTEQGDSAMYLCASSLETRYQETQYFGPGTRLLVL.

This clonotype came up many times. The CDR3, as DNA: TGTGCCAGCAGCTTAGAGGGGACAGGGGGCCCAGATACGCAGTATTTT. Its translation: CASSLEGTGGPDTQYF. This sequence joins TRBV11-2 and TRBJ2-3; 12 bases map to TRBD1. Trimming removed 0 bases from V and 4 bases from J; junction bases left unmatched: 2. The germline gives CDR1 SGHAT, CDR2 FQNNGV. CDR3 size: 16 residues.

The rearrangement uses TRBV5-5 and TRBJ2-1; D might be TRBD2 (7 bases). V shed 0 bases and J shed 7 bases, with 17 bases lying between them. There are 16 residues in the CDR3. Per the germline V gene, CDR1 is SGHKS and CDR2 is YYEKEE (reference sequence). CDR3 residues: CASSLARGLPYNEQFF. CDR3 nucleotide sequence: TGTGCCAGCAGCTTGGCCAGGGGACTACCTTATAATGAGCAGTTCTTC.

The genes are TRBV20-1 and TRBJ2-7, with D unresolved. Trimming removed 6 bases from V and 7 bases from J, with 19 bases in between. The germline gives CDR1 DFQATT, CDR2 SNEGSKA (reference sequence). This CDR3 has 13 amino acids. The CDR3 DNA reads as TGCAGTGCGTATTCTGGGGTGTATGGTGAGCAGTACTTC. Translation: CSAYSGVYGEQYF.

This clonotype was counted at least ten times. This chain's CDR3 is CASSYGTGTTDTQYF. The DNA of the CDR3 is TGTGCCAGCAGTTACGGTACAGGTACCACAGATACGCAGTATTTT. The rearrangement links TRBV6-2 or TRBV6-3 to TRBJ2-3; TRBD1 might be the D (5 bases). This CDR3 is built from 15 residues. Trimming left V 2 bases short and J 2 bases short, with 11 bases between. The V gene's germline CDR1 is MNHEY and CDR2 SVGEGT.

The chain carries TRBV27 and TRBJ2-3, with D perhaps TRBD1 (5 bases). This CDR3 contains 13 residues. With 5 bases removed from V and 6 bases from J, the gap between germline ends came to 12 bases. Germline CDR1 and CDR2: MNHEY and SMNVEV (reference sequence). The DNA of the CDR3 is TGTGCCAGCAGTCCAGGGTCAGGGGATACGCAGTATTTT. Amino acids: CASSPGSGDTQYF.

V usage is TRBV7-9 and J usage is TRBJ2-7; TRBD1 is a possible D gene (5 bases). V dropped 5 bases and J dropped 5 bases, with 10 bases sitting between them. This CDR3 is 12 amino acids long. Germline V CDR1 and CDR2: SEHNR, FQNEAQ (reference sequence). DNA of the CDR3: TGTGCCAGCAGCGGCAGGGTGGACGAGCAGTACTTC. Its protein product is CASSGRVDEQYF.

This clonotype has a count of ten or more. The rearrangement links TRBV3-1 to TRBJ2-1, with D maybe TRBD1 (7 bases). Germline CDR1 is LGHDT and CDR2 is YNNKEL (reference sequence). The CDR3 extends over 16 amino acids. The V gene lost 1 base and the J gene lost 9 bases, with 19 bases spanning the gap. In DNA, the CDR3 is TGTGCCAGCAGCCAAGGTGGGGGCAGGGGGGAGAGTGAGCAGTTCTTC. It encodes CASSQGGGRGESEQFF.

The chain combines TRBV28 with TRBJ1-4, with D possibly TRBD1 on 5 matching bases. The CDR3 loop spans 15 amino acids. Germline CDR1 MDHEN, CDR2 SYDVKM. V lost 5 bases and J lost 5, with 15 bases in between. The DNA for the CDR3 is TGTGCCAGCAGTGATGTAGGGGCCCGAAATGAAAAACTGTTTTTT. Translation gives CASSDVGARNEKLFF.

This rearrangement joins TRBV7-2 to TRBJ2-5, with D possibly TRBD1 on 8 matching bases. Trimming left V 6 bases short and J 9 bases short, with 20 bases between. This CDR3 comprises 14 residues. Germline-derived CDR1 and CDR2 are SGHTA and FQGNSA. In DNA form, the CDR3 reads TGTGCCAGCAGACCGGACAGGGAGGGTGGGTCCCAGTACTTC. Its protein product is CASRPDREGGSQYF.

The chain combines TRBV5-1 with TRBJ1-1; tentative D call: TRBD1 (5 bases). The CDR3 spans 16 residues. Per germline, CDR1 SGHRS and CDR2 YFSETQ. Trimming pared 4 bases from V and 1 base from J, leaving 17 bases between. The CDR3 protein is CASSPRPSGGNTEAFF. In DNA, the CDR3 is TGCGCCAGCAGCCCACGACCCTCGGGGGGGAACACTGAAGCTTTCTTT. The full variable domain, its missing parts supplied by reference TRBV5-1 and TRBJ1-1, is KAGVTQTPRYLIKTRGQQVTLSCSPISGHRSVSWYQQTPGQGLQFLFEYFSETQRNKGNFPGRFSGRQFSNSRSEMNVSTLELGDSALYLCASSPRPSGGNTEAFFGQGTRLTVV.

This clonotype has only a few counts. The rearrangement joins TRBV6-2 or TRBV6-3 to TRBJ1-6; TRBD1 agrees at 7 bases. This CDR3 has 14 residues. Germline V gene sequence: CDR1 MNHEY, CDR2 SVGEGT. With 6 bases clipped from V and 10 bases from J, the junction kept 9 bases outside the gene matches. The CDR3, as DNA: TGTGCCAGCAGGAGACCTACAGGGGAGTCACCCCTCCACTTT. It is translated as CASRRPTGESPLHF.